The clone carrying this TCR beta chain has more than one count but fewer than ten. This sample is drawn from a study of T cells in Graves' hyperthyroidism and ophthalmopathy. RNA transcripts gave rise to amplified TCR beta CDR3 regions. When the TCR CDR3 underwent first-round RT-PCR, the HTBI primer set was used. From the multiplex PCR reads, TCRdb called clonotypes with MiXCR, one entry per CDR3 protein. The repertoire has more than 550,000 distinct CDR3 sequences, 18% of them found once; the top ten carry 15% to 20%. The receptor comes from a woman in her forties or fifties with Graves' hyperthyroidism that later progressed to Graves' ophthalmopathy. Sequenced material: blood.

The CDR3 is CASSEWIAESSYNEQFF. The CDR3 nucleotides read TGTGCCAGCAGTGAGTGGATAGCGGAGTCCTCCTACAATGAGCAGTTCTTC. J is TRBJ2-1 and V is TRBV6-1, with a possible D match to TRBD2 (6 bases). Germline V gives CDR1 MNHNS, CDR2 SASEGT. V lost 3 bases, J lost 0 bases, and 15 bases lay in between. CDR3 length: 17 amino acids.